The text below deals with one T cell receptor (beta chain). The sample belongs to a study of lymphopenia after photon versus proton radiotherapy. The CDR3 is made up of 12 amino acids. The protocol was immunoSEQ multiplex PCR, while the TCRdb copy is restricted to in-frame clones and leaves out a portion. The sample includes 77,000 or so clones, approximately 82% of them seen just once. The sequences come from peripheral blood, collected from a patient treated with proton-based radiotherapy. The chain combines TRBV21-1 with TRBJ2-1. TRBV21-1 is reported as a pseudogene. The sequence was obtained from a man in his 60s with pancreatic cancer. CDR3 sequence (DNA): TGTGCCAGCAGCAAAGCGCCACCTCCCCAGTTCTTC. It translates to CASSKAPPPQFF.